Listed below are T cell receptor beta chains from one sample, sequenced in a study of blood T cell repertoires in COVID-19. Assay used: immunoSEQ multiplex PCR; TCRdb lists only in-frame clones, some missing. The table includes some 97,000 clones, approximately 90% detected once. The material sequenced was peripheral blood. The receptors were sampled from a man aged 60-69 years with acute or convalescent COVID-19. CDR3s include the opening cysteine and the closing phenylalanine or tryptophan. Each record gives: J gene, V gene, CDR3 protein.

>TRBJ1-1|TRBV5-1
CASSLAVSNTEAFF
>TRBJ1-6|TRBV2
CASSASGTGRSPLHF
>TRBJ2-5|TRBV18
CASSPVEGSRETQYF
>TRBJ1-2|TRBV18
CASARDSNNYGYTF
>TRBJ2-7|TRBV28
CASKGASYEQYF
>TRBJ1-5|TRBV10-2
CASSQASSNQPQHF
>TRBJ1-5|TRBV3-1/TRBV3-2
CASSQDSGLNQPQHF
>TRBJ2-3|TRBV7-6
CASSSGTSGGSTDTQYF
>TRBJ1-2|TRBV5-6
CASSHPTVTNYGYTF
>TRBJ1-5|TRBV5-1
CASREGSNQPQHF
>TRBJ1-1|TRBV18
CASSPQGAKNTEAFF
>TRBJ1-5|TRBV3-1/TRBV3-2
CASSQGTGFGNQPQHF
>TRBJ1-2|TRBV5-1
CASSLTWDRESGYTF
>TRBJ1-1|TRBV7-8
CASSLFDGVLNTEAFF
>TRBJ2-1|TRBV5-6
CASSLFSGAFEQFF
>TRBJ2-2|TRBV14
CASSPTPGKGNTGELFF
>TRBJ2-3|TRBV29-1
CSVEIPGADTQYF
>TRBJ1-1|TRBV7-9
CASSLRTGWESTEAFF
>TRBJ2-3|TRBV6-5
CASTEGAITDTQYF
>TRBJ1-1|TRBV5-1
CATQSDSDTEAFF
>TRBJ2-1|TRBV4-2
CASSQLAGASSSYNEQFF
>TRBJ2-3|TRBV14
CASSHRPGSTDTQYF
>TRBJ2-1|TRBV9
CASSVGGVVGNEQFF
>TRBJ1-2|TRBV29-1
CSLKGQGNGYTF
>TRBJ1-2|TRBV7-2
CASSLFGWDGYTF
>TRBJ1-1|TRBV29-1
CSVEDPDNNRGTAFF
>TRBJ1-2|TRBV5-5
CASSLGRRDGYTF
>TRBJ1-2|TRBV18
CASSIGRDRGRRGYTF
>TRBJ1-2|TRBV14
CASSRNGYGYTF
>TRBJ1-5|TRBV7-2
CASSPQGGQPQHF